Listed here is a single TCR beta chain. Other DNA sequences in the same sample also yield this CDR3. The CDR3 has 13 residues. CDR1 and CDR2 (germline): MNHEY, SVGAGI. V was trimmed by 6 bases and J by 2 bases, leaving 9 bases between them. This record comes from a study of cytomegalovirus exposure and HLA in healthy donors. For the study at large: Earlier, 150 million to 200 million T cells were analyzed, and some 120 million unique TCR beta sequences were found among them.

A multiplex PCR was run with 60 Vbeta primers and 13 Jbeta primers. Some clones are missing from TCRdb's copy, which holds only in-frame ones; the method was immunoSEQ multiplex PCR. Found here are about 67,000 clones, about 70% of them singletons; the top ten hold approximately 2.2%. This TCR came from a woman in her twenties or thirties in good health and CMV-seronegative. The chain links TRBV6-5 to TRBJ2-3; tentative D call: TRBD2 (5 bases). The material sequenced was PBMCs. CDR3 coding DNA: TGTGCCAGCAGGAGAGCGGACACAGATACGCAGTATTTT. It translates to CASRRADTDTQYF.